The subject of this entry is one TCR beta chain. Using immunoSEQ multiplex PCR, the repertoire was profiled, and TCRdb retains in-frame clones only, with some absent. This repertoire shows roughly 30,000 clones, roughly 90% found once; its top ten account for about 8%. These data originate in a study of PD-1 and CTLA-4 blockade in melanoma. CDR1 is SQVTM and CDR2 is ANQGSEA in the germline V gene. The germline V and J ends were trimmed by 2 bases and 0 bases, with 16 bases remaining between them. The CDR3 is 16 residues long. This sequence joins TRBV29-1 and TRBJ1-2; tentatively, D is TRBD1 (6 bases). The sample in question was CD8+ T cells from peripheral blood, obtained from a patient given anti-PD-1 treatment. The TCR sequence derives from a human donor with melanoma. CDR3 bases: TGCAGCGTTGAATACCCGCTGGACAGTTCTAACTATGGCTACACCTTC. Protein: CSVEYPLDSSNYGYTF.